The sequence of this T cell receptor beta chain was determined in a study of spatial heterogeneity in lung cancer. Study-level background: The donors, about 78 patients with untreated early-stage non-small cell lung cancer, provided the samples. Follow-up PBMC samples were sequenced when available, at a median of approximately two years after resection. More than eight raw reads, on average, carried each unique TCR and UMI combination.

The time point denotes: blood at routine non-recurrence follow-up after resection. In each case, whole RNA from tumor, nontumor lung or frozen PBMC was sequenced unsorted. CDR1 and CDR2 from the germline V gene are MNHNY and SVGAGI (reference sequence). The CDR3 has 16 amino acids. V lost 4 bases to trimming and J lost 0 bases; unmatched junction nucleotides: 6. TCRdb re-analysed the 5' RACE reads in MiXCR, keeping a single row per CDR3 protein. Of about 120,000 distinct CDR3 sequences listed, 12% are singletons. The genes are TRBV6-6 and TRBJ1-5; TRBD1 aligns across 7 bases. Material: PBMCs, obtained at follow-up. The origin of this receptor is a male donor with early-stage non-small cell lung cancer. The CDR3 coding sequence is TGTGCCAGCAGTTTCCCTACAGGGGCTAGCAATCAGCCCCAGCATTTT. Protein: CASSFPTGASNQPQHF.